This TCR beta chain was recorded in a study of blood T cell repertoires in COVID-19. Study-level information: Sites in the United States, Italy and Spain provided acute and convalescent COVID-19 samples. PBMCs, B-cell-depleted T cells, or T cells provided the cDNA or gDNA that made up the material.

Generated by immunoSEQ multiplex PCR, the TCRdb table keeps only in-frame clones and is missing some. The table records about 160,000 clones, approximately 91% of them present only once. The CDR3 extends over 18 amino acids. Germline V gene lookup returns CDR1 MNHNS and CDR2 SASEGT. The ends lost 6 bases at V and 1 base at J; junction bases unmatched: 15. The chain carries TRBV6-1 and TRBJ2-3; 8 nucleotides align to TRBD2. Sequenced: peripheral blood. This clonotype was obtained from a young man with acute or convalescent COVID-19. The CDR3 coding sequence is TGTGCCAGCAGCGAAACGGGGAGGGGCGGGGGGCGCACAGATACGCAGTATTTT. Amino acids: CASSETGRGGGRTDTQYF.